What follows are 14 T cell receptor beta chains derived from one specimen sequenced in a study of T cells in Graves' hyperthyroidism and ophthalmopathy. There were TCR beta CDR3 regions amplified from RNA transcripts. HTBI primers were the set used in a first-round RT-PCR of the TCR CDR3. One entry per CDR3 protein, called by TCRdb with MiXCR from the multiplex PCR reads. The sample includes some 350,000 distinct CDR3 sequences, roughly 15% of them seen just once. The specimen was blood. The source of these receptors is a woman aged 60-75 years with Graves' ophthalmopathy.

Ten or more counts support this clonotype. The chain employs TRBV6-2 or TRBV6-3 and TRBJ1-5; TRBD1 aligns across 8 bases. With V trimmed by 7 bases and J by 3 bases, 8 bases remained unmatched. Germline lookup yields CDR1 MNHEY and CDR2 SVGEGT. The CDR3 is made up of 15 amino acids. In nucleotides, the CDR3 is TGTGCCAGCACCGGCCCGGGACAGGCCAATCAGCCCCAGCATTTT. Translated: CASTGPGQANQPQHF.

J is TRBJ2-1 and V is TRBV5-1; D not resolved. The CDR3 is 15 amino acids. V lost 2 bases to trimming and J lost 0 bases, with 9 bases between them. Looked up from germline, CDR1 is SGHRS and CDR2 is YFSETQ. CDR3 sequence: CASSFRGDSYNEQFF. The CDR3 region has the DNA TGCGCCAGCAGCTTCCGTGGGGACTCCTACAATGAGCAGTTCTTC.

This clonotype was observed at least ten times. The V call is TRBV12-3 or TRBV12-4, the J call TRBJ1-2; D unclear. V lost 6 bases and J lost 6, with 14 bases in between. This CDR3 is 13 amino acids long. CDR3: CASRRAGGHGYTF. The CDR3 bases are TGTGCCAGCAGGCGGGCAGGAGGTCATGGCTACACCTTC.

This clonotype has a count of ten or more. The chain has TRBV20-1 and TRBJ2-1, with D possibly matching TRBD2 (6 bases). The V gene's germline CDR1 is DFQATT and CDR2 SNEGSKA (reference sequence). V was clipped by 6 bases and J by 4 bases, with 16 bases between them. The CDR3 spans 14 residues. The CDR3 is CSARKEGQYNEQFF. CDR3 nucleotide sequence: TGCAGTGCGCGCAAGGAGGGCCAATACAATGAGCAGTTCTTC.

This clonotype was counted at least ten times. This chain joins TRBV5-1 and TRBJ2-7; 7 bases match TRBD1. CDR3 length equals 15 residues. In germline, CDR1 is SGHRS, CDR2 YFSETQ. The J segment lost 2 bases and the V segment lost 1 base, leaving 6 bases of the junction unmatched. The CDR3 is CASSLPGQTAYEQYF. The DNA for the CDR3 is TGCGCCAGCAGCTTGCCGGGACAGACCGCCTACGAGCAGTACTTC.

The J gene is TRBJ2-7, the V gene TRBV12-3 or TRBV12-4; D could derive from TRBD1 or TRBD2 (6 bases each). This CDR3 region has 12 residues. Trimming removed 6 bases from V and 4 bases from J, with 10 bases in between. The CDR3 region has the DNA TGTGCCAGCAGGAGGAGGGGGTACGAGCAGTACTTC. Its translation: CASRRRGYEQYF.

To note about this clonotype: It may be a read error: a sequence one base away is much more abundant. The V call is TRBV11-2, the J call TRBJ2-3; D remains unclear. This CDR3 is 15 amino acids long. Germline V CDR1 and CDR2: SGHAT, FQNNGV. The DNA of the CDR3 is TGTGCCAGCAGCTTGAGACTTTCAAACACAGATACGCGGTATTTT. This translates into CASSLRLSNTDTRYF. The full variable domain, its missing parts supplied by reference TRBV11-2 and TRBJ2-3, is EAGVAQSPRYKIIEKRQSVAFWCNPISGHATLYWYQQILGQGPKLLIQFQNNGVVDDSQLPKDRFSAERLKGVDSTLKIQPAKLEDSAVYLCASSLRLSNTDTRYFGPGTRLTVL.

The rearrangement uses TRBV20-1 and TRBJ2-1; 12 bases match TRBD2. With V trimmed by 5 bases and J by 4 bases, 6 bases remained unmatched. The germline gives CDR1 DFQATT, CDR2 SNEGSKA (reference sequence). The CDR3 spans 15 residues. This CDR3 is CSASPGTSGYNEQFF. CDR3 sequence (DNA): TGCAGTGCTTCTCCTGGGACTAGCGGGTACAATGAGCAGTTCTTC.

In its sample, this clonotype was seen many times. The rearrangement links TRBV28 to TRBJ2-1; 10 bases agree with TRBD2. In germline, CDR1 is MDHEN, CDR2 SYDVKM. This CDR3 spans 15 amino acids. V shed 6 bases and J 7 bases; nucleotides not matched to a gene: 9. The CDR3, as DNA: TGTGCCAGCAGCTTACTAGCGGGACTTGGTAATGAGCAGTTCTTC. It specifies CASSLLAGLGNEQFF.

This clonotype was found once. V is TRBV5-6 and J is TRBJ2-1; 9 bases agree with TRBD2. The germline V gene encodes CDR1 SGHDT and CDR2 YYEEEE. The length of the CDR3 is 13 residues. V gave up 3 bases and J gave up 11 bases; unmatched junction bases: 6. The CDR3 here is CASSSRLADQQFF. CDR3 nucleotides: TGTGCCAGCAGCTCCCGACTAGCGGACCAGCAGTTCTTC.

V gene TRBV11-2 combines with J gene TRBJ2-7, with a tentative D call TRBD1 (6 bases). CDR1 and CDR2 from the germline V gene are SGHAT and FQNNGV. The CDR3 covers 20 residues. Trimming stripped 5 bases from V and 2 bases from J, with 31 bases between. In DNA, the CDR3 is TGTGCCAGCAGCCAAGATAGTCCTTGGGGTCGGGACAATCCCCCCTACGAGCAGTACTTC. Its translation is CASSQDSPWGRDNPPYEQYF. Full variable domain (rest looked up from reference TRBV11-2 and TRBJ2-7): EAGVAQSPRYKIIEKRQSVAFWCNPISGHATLYWYQQILGQGPKLLIQFQNNGVVDDSQLPKDRFSAERLKGVDSTLKIQPAKLEDSAVYLCASSQDSPWGRDNPPYEQYFGPGTRLTVT.

CDR3 loop: CSAHRGQGNQPQHF. CDR3 sequence (DNA): TGCAGTGCTCACAGGGGGCAAGGCAATCAGCCCCAGCATTTT. V and J are TRBV20-1 and TRBJ1-5, with 9 bases that match TRBD1. The germline V gene encodes CDR1 DFQATT and CDR2 SNEGSKA (reference sequence). V was clipped by 5 bases and J by 2 bases; unmatched bases: 4. The length of the CDR3 is 14 residues.

The table lists this clonotype with many counts. The genes are TRBV7-9 and TRBJ1-1, with no clear D. This CDR3 is built from 12 residues. CDR1 and CDR2 (germline): SEHNR, FQNEAQ (reference sequence). V shed 7 bases and J shed 7 bases, with 13 bases lying between them. The DNA for the CDR3 is TGTGCCAGCACCCTAAATGAGGGTGAAGCTTTCTTT. Translated: CASTLNEGEAFF.

This clonotype showed up many times. V and J are TRBV2 and TRBJ1-1; no definite D call. V was cut by 8 bases and J by 5 bases, with 3 bases left in between. Germline CDR1 SNHLY, CDR2 FYNNEI. CDR3 length equals 9 residues. The CDR3 loop reads CASGTEAFF. DNA for the CDR3: TGTGCCAGCGGAACTGAAGCTTTCTTT.